Within the sample, the clone carrying this T cell receptor beta chain is medium-sized. This CDR3 has 14 residues. The germline V gene encodes CDR1 LNHNV and CDR2 YYDKDF (reference sequence). The V end was cut by 1 base, the J end by 0 bases, with 4 bases between. The data originate from a study of T cell repertoires in aging, cancer and after chemotherapy. TRB rearrangements spanning V, D and J were amplified using mixed TRB-A/B primers. MiXCR, run by TCRdb on the multiplex PCR reads, gives a single entry per CDR3 protein. The table records about 2,000 distinct CDR3 sequences, roughly a fifth of them present only once. Amplification of TCR beta used genomic DNA extracted from peripheral blood.

The V and J genes are TRBV15 and TRBJ1-3; D remains unclear. The sample was blood. This clonotype was sampled from a human donor with a solid tumor. CDR3 sequence reads: CATSRAGSGNTIYF. CDR3 nucleotide sequence: TGTGCCACCAGCAGAGCGGGCTCTGGAAACACCATATATTTT. The whole variable domain, remainder taken from reference TRBV15 and TRBJ1-3, is DAMVIQNPRYQVTQFGKPVTLSCSQTLNHNVMYWYQQKSSQAPKLLFHYYDKDFNNEADTPDNFQSRRPNTSFCFLDIRSPGLGDTAMYLCATSRAGSGNTIYFGEGSWLTVV.